This passage covers 18 T cell receptor beta chains from one sample sequenced in a study of patients and donors after allogeneic stem cell transplantation. TCRdb passed the RT-PCR reads through MiXCR, listing each CDR3 protein once. The sample holds roughly 880,000 distinct CDR3 sequences, 15% to 20% seen once. Sample: blood, either unsorted or a sorted T cell fraction (not recorded which). The receptors originated from a human donor who was either an allogeneic HSCT recipient or a stem cell or donor lymphocyte infusion donor (not recorded which). It is not recorded whose cells these are; they may come from a transplant donor.

V usage is TRBV28 and J usage is TRBJ2-3; a weak D match, TRBD2 (6 bases). Germline lookup yields CDR1 MDHEN and CDR2 SYDVKM. Trimming stripped 5 bases from V and 0 bases from J, with 9 bases between. The CDR3 is 14 residues long. DNA of the CDR3: TGTGCCAGCAGTGATCGGGGGAGCACAGATACGCAGTATTTT. This translates into CASSDRGSTDTQYF.

This clonotype was seen a few times. The CDR3 here is CAISGPDREISYTF. In DNA form, the CDR3 reads TGTGCCATCAGTGGACCGGACAGGGAGATAAGCTACACCTTC. This sequence joins TRBV10-3 and TRBJ1-2; 8 nucleotides agree with TRBD1. Germline V gene sequence: CDR1 ENHRY, CDR2 SYGVKD. The V and J ends lost 4 bases and 9 bases, in that order; junction bases with no gene match: 10. The CDR3 loop spans 14 amino acids.

The chain is built from TRBV6-2 or TRBV6-3 and TRBJ1-1; D is perhaps TRBD1 (6 bases). CDR3 length: 14 amino acids. With 0 bases removed from V and 4 bases from J, the gap between germline ends came to 9 bases. The V gene's germline CDR1 is MNHEY and CDR2 SVGEGT. In DNA, the CDR3 is TGTGCCAGCAGTTACTCTAACAGGGCCACTGAAGCTTTCTTT. Translation gives CASSYSNRATEAFF.

The genes are TRBV11-2 and TRBJ2-5, with TRBD2 matching 15 bases. V lost 5 bases to trimming and J lost 5 bases; unmatched junction nucleotides: 12. The CDR3 is 18 amino acids. The germline gives CDR1 SGHAT, CDR2 FQNNGV. The CDR3 reads CASSRSRTSGGAWETQYF. As DNA, the CDR3 is TGTGCCAGCAGCCGAAGTCGGACTAGCGGGGGGGCGTGGGAGACCCAGTACTTC.

The table lists this clonotype with a few counts. The rearrangement joins TRBV13 to TRBJ2-2, with D perhaps matching TRBD2 (6 bases). Trimming pared 5 bases from V and 5 bases from J, leaving 18 bases between. CDR1 and CDR2 (germline): PRHDT, FYEKMQ (reference sequence). The length of the CDR3 is 16 residues. The CDR3: CASSPPAGRGTGELFF. In nucleotides, the CDR3 is TGTGCCAGCAGCCCGCCAGCCGGGAGAGGGACCGGGGAGCTGTTTTTT.

This clonotype occurred a few times. The rearrangement joins TRBV6-1 to TRBJ2-3, with no clear D. CDR1 and CDR2 from the germline V gene are MNHNS and SASEGT. Trimming took off 7 bases at V and 2 bases at J, with 10 bases between the two ends. The CDR3 extends over 13 amino acids. The CDR3 loop is CASKRTATDTQYF. As DNA, the CDR3 is TGTGCCAGCAAAAGAACAGCCACAGATACGCAGTATTTT.

The chain employs TRBV20-1 and TRBJ1-5; tentatively, D is TRBD1 (6 bases). CDR1 DFQATT and CDR2 SNEGSKA come from the germline V gene (reference sequence). V lost 1 base to trimming and J lost 2 bases, with 15 bases between them. This CDR3 is 16 amino acids long. The CDR3 spells CSARGGGRVGNQPQHF. The CDR3 nucleotides are TGCAGTGCTAGAGGCGGGGGCAGGGTGGGCAATCAGCCCCAGCATTTT.

This clonotype has a handful of counts. The rearrangement joins TRBV12-3 or TRBV12-4 to TRBJ2-5; no definite D call. V dropped 3 bases and J dropped 4 bases, with 9 bases sitting between them. CDR3 length: 13 residues. Written as DNA, the CDR3 is TGTGCCAGCAGTTTTGGGGTTTTAGAGACCCAGTACTTC. It translates to CASSFGVLETQYF.

The chain recombines TRBV29-1 with TRBJ2-1, with TRBD1 as a possible D gene (6 bases). V was shortened by 4 bases and J by 7 bases, with 17 bases between the two germline ends. The CDR3 spans 14 residues. Germline CDR1 SQVTM, CDR2 ANQGSEA. CDR3 nucleotides: TGCAGCGTTGCAGAGGGACCTAGGGGGAATGAGCAGTTCTTC. Protein: CSVAEGPRGNEQFF.

The chain recombines TRBV5-6 with TRBJ1-5; D might be TRBD1 (5 bases). CDR1 and CDR2 (germline): SGHDT, YYEEEE. V dropped 4 bases and J dropped 0 bases, with 11 bases sitting between them. CDR3 length: 15 residues. The CDR3 sequence: CASSPGGHSNQPQHF. The CDR3 region has the DNA TGTGCCAGCAGCCCCGGGGGTCATAGCAATCAGCCCCAGCATTTT.

The sample holds a few counts of this clonotype. CDR3 nucleotides: TGTGCCAGCAGGGGGACTAGCGGGGCGAACTACCAAGAGACCCAGTACTTC. It encodes CASRGTSGANYQETQYF. The chain combines TRBV12-3 or TRBV12-4 with TRBJ2-5; 13 bases line up with TRBD2. The J segment lost 0 bases and the V segment lost 6 bases, leaving 7 bases of the junction unmatched. The CDR3 has 17 amino acids.

This clonotype occurred a few times. The rearrangement uses TRBV10-3 and TRBJ1-1; no firm D call. CDR1 and CDR2 (germline): ENHRY, SYGVKD. CDR3 size: 13 residues. V shed 7 bases and J shed 4 bases, with 13 bases lying between them. Here the CDR3 reads CAIMRPKLTEAFF. Here the CDR3 DNA reads TGTGCCATCATGAGGCCGAAGCTCACTGAAGCTTTCTTT.

V usage is TRBV14 and J usage is TRBJ2-2, with unresolved D. Germline values: CDR1 SGHDN, CDR2 FVKESK. CDR3 length: 14 residues. The V gene lost 5 bases and the J gene lost 6 bases, with 13 bases spanning the gap. CDR3 residues: CASSFRRASGELFF. The CDR3 nucleotides read TGTGCCAGCAGCTTTCGAAGAGCGTCCGGGGAGCTGTTTTTT.

This clonotype was observed a handful of times. The gene calls are TRBV7-8 and TRBJ2-7, with 7 bases that match TRBD2. Trimming took 1 base from V and 2 from J; bases not matched to a gene: 5. The CDR3 contains 15 residues. Per the germline V gene, CDR1 is SGHVS and CDR2 is FQNEAQ. The CDR3 is CASSLDRGGPYEQYF. The CDR3 DNA sequence: TGTGCCAGCAGCTTAGATCGGGGAGGGCCCTACGAGCAGTACTTC.

A few counts support this clonotype. The chain joins TRBV12-3 or TRBV12-4 to TRBJ1-2; D might be TRBD1 (5 bases). This CDR3 is built from 16 residues. V was cut by 8 bases and J by 7 bases, with 26 bases left in between. The CDR3 here is CASRFSRVADGTGYTF. CDR3 nucleotides: TGTGCCAGCCGGTTTAGCAGGGTGGCTGATGGTACTGGCTACACCTTC.

The chain employs TRBV5-1 and TRBJ2-5; possibly TRBD1 or TRBD2 for D (5 bases each). The V gene lost 0 bases and the J gene lost 4 bases, with 16 bases spanning the gap. The length of the CDR3 is 16 residues. Germline V CDR1 and CDR2: SGHRS, YFSETQ. The CDR3 nucleotides are TGCGCCAGCAGCTTGGCCGGACGAGGGGTGTTAGAGACCCAGTACTTC. Its protein product is CASSLAGRGVLETQYF.

The chain joins TRBV19 to TRBJ2-2, with D unclear. V was trimmed by 3 bases and J by 6 bases, leaving 5 bases between them. CDR1 LNHDA and CDR2 SQIVND come from the germline V gene (reference sequence). CDR3 length: 12 residues. The CDR3 is CASSIEPGELFF. In DNA form, the CDR3 reads TGTGCCAGTAGTATCGAACCCGGGGAGCTGTTTTTT.

The rearrangement uses TRBV24-1 and TRBJ2-1; D not resolved. CDR1 KGHDR and CDR2 SFDVKD come from the germline V gene. V was trimmed by 2 bases and J by 0 bases, leaving 7 bases between them. The CDR3 extends over 15 amino acids. In nucleotides, the CDR3 is TGTGCCACCAGTGATTGGGCCAGCTCCTACAATGAGCAGTTCTTC. Residues: CATSDWASSYNEQFF.